Shown below are 5 T cell receptor beta chains from a single sample sequenced in a study of T-cell reconstitution after alpha-beta-depleted transplantation in children. The TCRbeta library was prepared with unique molecular identifiers. TCRdb reanalysed the PCR reads using MiXCR and keeps one entry per CDR3 protein. The sample shows 450,000 to 550,000 distinct CDR3 sequences, 9.5% to 12% of them seen only once. This sample comprised PBMCs, mostly from graft donor cells, obtained 180 days after TCRalphabeta/CD19-depleted stem cell transplant. These TCRs come from a female patient between 2 and 10 years old who had a stem cell transplant for aplastic anemia, so the T cells may come from the graft donor.

This clonotype was recorded a few times. The chain employs TRBV29-1 and TRBJ2-4, with 15 bases that match TRBD2. In germline, CDR1 is SQVTM, CDR2 ANQGSEA. The CDR3 totals 17 residues. The ends lost 2 bases at V and 8 bases at J; junction bases unmatched: 10. Here the CDR3 DNA reads TGCAGCGTTGAACGCGGACTAGCGGGAGGGGGAGGGGACATTCAGTACTTC. Protein: CSVERGLAGGGGDIQYF.

The chain carries TRBV29-1 and TRBJ1-2; D remains unclear. Trimming pared 0 bases from V and 7 bases from J, leaving 6 bases between. The CDR3 length is 11 residues. The germline CDR1 and CDR2 sequences are SQVTM and ANQGSEA. The CDR3, as DNA: TGCAGCGTTGAAGAGGGTGGTGGCTACACCTTC. Residues: CSVEEGGGYTF.

This clonotype was seen more than once but under ten times. The chain carries TRBV20-1 and TRBJ2-7, with 10 bases matching TRBD2. The V segment lost 4 bases and the J segment 2 bases; nucleotides outside the gene matches: 5. The CDR3 runs to 14 residues. The germline gives CDR1 DFQATT, CDR2 SNEGSKA (reference sequence). The CDR3 protein is CSAMTAGGPYEQYV. The CDR3 DNA sequence: TGCAGTGCTATGACAGCGGGAGGGCCCTACGAGCAGTACGTC.

This clonotype was seen at least ten times. The rearrangement joins TRBV7-2 to TRBJ2-7, with a weak D call TRBD1 (6 bases). The V and J ends lost 5 bases and 3 bases respectively, with 17 bases between them. The germline V gene encodes CDR1 SGHTA and CDR2 FQGNSA. The CDR3 spans 15 residues. The CDR3: CASSGPGTRFYEQYV. For the CDR3, the DNA is TGTGCCAGCAGCGGCCCCGGGACACGCTTCTACGAGCAGTACGTC.

This clonotype turned up a few times. V and J are TRBV20-1 and TRBJ2-1; 12 nucleotides align to TRBD1. The ends lost 5 bases at V and 8 bases at J; junction bases unmatched: 4. The CDR3 loop spans 13 amino acids. CDR1 DFQATT and CDR2 SNEGSKA come from the germline V gene (reference sequence). The CDR3 region is CSAPGQGADEQFF. The DNA of the CDR3 is TGCAGTGCTCCGGGACAGGGGGCCGATGAGCAGTTCTTC.